The 22 T cell receptor beta chains below come from one sample, sequenced in a study of T cells in Graves' hyperthyroidism and ophthalmopathy (dated by TCRdb to the late 2010s). The library was generated by multiplex PCR. The instrument given in TCRdb is Illumina HiSeq 2000. Amplification of TCR beta CDR3 regions was carried out from RNA transcripts. The first round of RT-PCR for the TCR CDR3 was performed with the HTBI primer set and the Qiagen OneStep RT-PCR kit. TCRdb handled the public reads itself, with Q25 trimming in fastp and clone calling in MiXCR, and kept productive beta chains. Each entry is one CDR3 protein sequence, shown with its most common DNA and genes. Across this sample there are more than 300,000 distinct CDR3 sequences, with 17% seen only once. Roughly a third of the sample lies in the top ten. The source material was blood. These receptors were obtained from a woman in her twenties or thirties with Graves' hyperthyroidism that later progressed to Graves' ophthalmopathy.

V usage is TRBV25-1 and J usage is TRBJ1-2; perhaps TRBD1 as D (6 bases). CDR1 and CDR2 from the germline V gene are MGHDK and SYGVNS. The CDR3 extends over 16 amino acids. V dropped 2 bases and J dropped 8 bases, with 21 bases sitting between them. CDR3 residues: CASSETRDKISVGYTF. The CDR3 nucleotides read TGTGCCAGCAGTGAAACCCGGGACAAAATCTCGGTGGGCTACACCTTC.

There are a few counts of this clonotype. The chain carries TRBV5-1 and TRBJ1-4, with 10 bases identical to TRBD1. Per germline, CDR1 SGHRS and CDR2 YFSETQ. V shed 0 bases, J shed 8 bases, and the junction held 7 bases outside the gene matches. The CDR3 consists of 16 residues. The DNA for the CDR3 is TGCGCCAGCAGCTTGGGAGACAGGGGGCGTTTCGAAAAACTGTTTTTT. It encodes CASSLGDRGRFEKLFF.

At least ten counts were recorded for this clonotype. The chain employs TRBV12-3 or TRBV12-4 and TRBJ2-3, with TRBD2 identical over 10 bases. V was pared by 2 bases and J by 3 bases, with 2 bases of the junction left unmatched. The CDR3 is 15 amino acids. CDR3 sequence: CASSLLLAGTDTQYF. The CDR3 DNA reads TGTGCCAGCAGTTTATTACTAGCGGGGACAGATACGCAGTATTTT.

The chain couples TRBV4-1 to TRBJ2-1; 10 nucleotides agree with TRBD1. J gave up 8 bases and V 4 bases, and 8 bases lay outside the gene matches. The CDR3 runs 15 residues. Germline V CDR1 and CDR2: MGHRA, YSYEKL. CDR3 sequence (DNA): TGCGCCAGCAGCCCGGGACAGGGGCCCACGGATGAGCAGTTCTTC. Its protein product is CASSPGQGPTDEQFF.

The chain links TRBV4-1 to TRBJ2-6, with D perhaps TRBD2 (5 bases). The CDR3 has 21 amino acids. In germline, CDR1 is MGHRA, CDR2 YSYEKL. V lost 4 bases, J lost 0 bases, and 25 bases lay in between. CDR3 in amino acids: CASSPDPAPTKRDSGANVLTF. The CDR3 DNA reads as TGCGCCAGCAGCCCAGATCCCGCACCCACTAAGAGGGACTCTGGGGCCAACGTCCTGACTTTC.

This clonotype has a count of ten or more. The chain employs TRBV27 and TRBJ1-6; TRBD1 might be the D (6 bases). Germline loops: CDR1 MNHEY, CDR2 SMNVEV (reference sequence). The length of the CDR3 is 15 residues. The V end lost 2 bases, the J end lost 1 base, and 6 bases lay between the germline ends. As DNA, the CDR3 is TGTGCCAGCAGTTTACAGGGGTCCTATAATTCACCCCTCCACTTT. It is translated as CASSLQGSYNSPLHF.

This clonotype turned up a few times. The chain has TRBV29-1 and TRBJ2-5, with TRBD1 matching 8 bases. The CDR3 is 15 amino acids. J lost 2 bases, V lost 5 bases, and 10 bases had no gene match. Germline V lookup: CDR1 SQVTM, CDR2 ANQGSEA. The CDR3 loop is CSVTPPDREQETQYF. CDR3 bases: TGCAGCGTTACCCCCCCGGACAGGGAACAAGAGACCCAGTACTTC. The entire variable domain, with the rest obtained from reference TRBV29-1 and TRBJ2-5, is as follows: SAVISQKPSRDICQRGTSLTIQCQVDSQVTMMFWYRQQPGQSLTLIATANQGSEATYESGFVIDKFPISRPNLTFSTLTVSNMSPEDSSIYLCSVTPPDREQETQYFGPGTRLLVL.

This clonotype was counted between two and nine times. This sequence joins TRBV27 and TRBJ2-1; weak D call: TRBD2 (6 bases). The CDR3 sequence is 14 residues long. Trimming removed 8 bases from V and 0 bases from J, with 11 bases in between. Germline CDR1 and CDR2: MNHEY and SMNVEV (reference sequence). The CDR3 loop is CASRRGRSYNEQFF. The CDR3 coding sequence is TGTGCCAGCCGGCGGGGACGCTCCTACAATGAGCAGTTCTTC.

This clonotype has a handful of counts. V usage is TRBV6-1 and J usage is TRBJ2-1; D might be TRBD2 (6 bases). V was cut by 6 bases and J by 8 bases, with 26 bases left in between. In germline, CDR1 is MNHNS, CDR2 SASEGT. The CDR3 is made up of 17 amino acids. CDR3 DNA: TGTGCCAGCAGGTCGGTCCCGATAGCGGAGGGCAGGCATGAGCAGTTCTTC. It yields the protein CASRSVPIAEGRHEQFF.

Many counts were recorded for this clonotype. The J gene is TRBJ2-1, the V gene TRBV12-3 or TRBV12-4; D remains unclear. V was pared by 3 bases and J by 4 bases, with 7 bases between. The CDR3 length is 13 residues. In nucleotides, the CDR3 is TGTGCCAGCAGTTTTGGGGTTTACAATGAGCAGTTCTTC. Translated, it gives CASSFGVYNEQFF.

Ten or more counts support this clonotype. The genes are TRBV6-2 or TRBV6-3 and TRBJ2-1; TRBD1 matches at 7 bases. The CDR3 is made up of 15 amino acids. J lost 8 bases, V lost 0 bases, and 7 bases had no gene match. Germline-derived CDR1 and CDR2 are MNHEY and SVGEGT. This CDR3 reads CASSYSVRGSDEQFF. The CDR3 region has the DNA TGTGCCAGCAGTTACTCTGTCAGGGGGTCCGATGAGCAGTTCTTC.

This clonotype was counted ten times or more. This chain connects TRBV3-1 to TRBJ2-1; tentatively, D is TRBD2 (5 bases). Trimming took off 9 bases at V and 0 bases at J, with 21 bases between the two ends. Germline lookup yields CDR1 LGHDT and CDR2 YNNKEL (reference sequence). The CDR3 runs to 17 residues. The CDR3 bases are TGTGCCAGTGGAGGACCGAGCAGGTGGAGCTCCTACAATGAGCAGTTCTTC. Protein product: CASGGPSRWSSYNEQFF.

This clonotype was observed at least ten times. The chain has TRBV19 and TRBJ1-2; the D gene is possibly TRBD1 (5 bases). The V and J ends lost 7 bases and 4 bases respectively, with 19 bases between them. The CDR3 totals 15 residues. Germline values: CDR1 LNHDA, CDR2 SQIVND (reference sequence). The CDR3 sequence: CASTRGADLVYGYTF. The CDR3 nucleotides read TGTGCCAGTACCCGGGGCGCCGACTTGGTCTATGGCTACACCTTC.

This clonotype came up many times. The chain links TRBV3-1 to TRBJ2-2, with a tentative D call TRBD1 (6 bases). The CDR3 loop spans 15 amino acids. The germline CDR1 and CDR2 sequences are LGHDT and YNNKEL (reference sequence). V lost 4 bases, J lost 5 bases, and 14 bases lay in between. This CDR3 is CASSRATGKTGELFF. CDR3 nucleotides: TGTGCCAGCAGCCGGGCGACAGGAAAAACCGGGGAGCTGTTTTTT.

Comments on this clonotype: A much larger clonotype is one base distant, so this may be a read error. A read error is likely, as this CDR3 ends without the conserved phenylalanine or tryptophan. This chain links TRBV28 with TRBJ1-2; D is perhaps TRBD1 (6 bases). The V and J ends lost 4 bases and 5 bases respectively, with 11 bases between them. Germline V lookup: CDR1 MDHEN, CDR2 SYDVKM. This CDR3 spans 13 amino acids. The CDR3 region has the DNA TGTGCCAGCAGTTATTCCAGGGGTTATGGCTACACCCTC. It encodes CASSYSRGYGYTL.

At least ten counts were recorded for this clonotype. V gene TRBV28 combines with J gene TRBJ2-7, with D possibly being TRBD1 (7 bases). Trimming shortened V by 2 bases and J by 5 bases, and 10 bases separated the two germline ends. The CDR3 sequence is 13 residues long. Germline lookup yields CDR1 MDHEN and CDR2 SYDVKM. The CDR3 DNA reads as TGTGCCAGCAGTTTACCAGGGGGGAACGAGCAGTACTTC. It translates to CASSLPGGNEQYF.

In this sample, this clonotype turned up many times. The chain employs TRBV18 and TRBJ2-6; 9 bases align to TRBD1. This CDR3 is 17 amino acids long. J was trimmed by 0 bases and V by 3 bases; bases with no gene match: 3. Germline V gene lookup returns CDR1 KGHSH and CDR2 LQKENI. CDR3 nucleotide sequence: TGTGCCAGCTCACCCAGGACAGGGGACTCTGGGGCCAACGTCCTGACTTTC. The encoded protein is CASSPRTGDSGANVLTF.

The gene calls are TRBV6-1 and TRBJ2-2; possibly TRBD1 for D (6 bases). This CDR3 is 14 amino acids long. The V end lost 3 bases, the J end lost 13 bases, and 18 bases lay between the germline ends. The germline V gene has CDR1 MNHNS and CDR2 SASEGT. In DNA, the CDR3 is TGTGCCAGCAGTGAGAACCGGGACACCGGAGTGCTGTTTTTT. Translated, it gives CASSENRDTGVLFF.

This clonotype was counted ten times or more. The rearrangement links TRBV6-8 to TRBJ1-2, with D maybe TRBD1 (5 bases). This CDR3 is built from 13 residues. Trimming pared 2 bases from V and 8 bases from J, leaving 12 bases between. Germline CDR1 reads MNHGY; CDR2 reads SAAAGT. Here the CDR3 DNA reads TGTGCCAGCAGTTACGAGGGAGAGGGGGGCTACACCTTC. Protein product: CASSYEGEGGYTF.

The genes are TRBV3-1 and TRBJ2-5; no clear D gene. Per germline, CDR1 LGHDT and CDR2 YNNKEL (reference sequence). With 2 bases removed from V and 5 bases from J, the gap between germline ends came to 9 bases. There are 13 residues in the CDR3. The CDR3 nucleotides are TGTGCCAGCAGCCAATTTCCGTGGGAGACCCAGTACTTC. This translates into CASSQFPWETQYF.

This clonotype was observed at least ten times. The DNA for the CDR3 is TGTGCCTGGAGTGTAGCTGGGACAGGGGCCAGGGCCCAGCATTTT. Its protein is CAWSVAGTGARAQHF. The rearrangement joins TRBV30 to TRBJ1-5, with 10 bases fitting TRBD1. The germline CDR1 and CDR2 sequences are GTSNPN and SVGIG (reference sequence). Trimming at V came to 0 bases and at J to 11 bases, leaving 10 bases not matched to a gene. The CDR3 covers 15 residues. The full variable domain, completed using reference TRBV30 and TRBJ1-5, is SQTIHQWPATLVQPVGSPLSLECTVEGTSNPNLYWYRQAAGRGLQLLFYSVGIGQISSEVPQNLSASRPQDRQFILSSKKLLLSDSGFYLCAWSVAGTGARAQHFGDGTRLSIL.

This clonotype was detected ten times or more. This chain connects TRBV6-1 to TRBJ1-2; D is unresolved. Trimming removed 1 base from V and 3 bases from J, with 3 bases in between. Germline lookup yields CDR1 MNHNS and CDR2 SASEGT. The CDR3 is made up of 12 amino acids. The DNA for the CDR3 is TGTGCCAGCAGTGAAGGCTACTATGGCTACACCTTC. The encoded protein is CASSEGYYGYTF.